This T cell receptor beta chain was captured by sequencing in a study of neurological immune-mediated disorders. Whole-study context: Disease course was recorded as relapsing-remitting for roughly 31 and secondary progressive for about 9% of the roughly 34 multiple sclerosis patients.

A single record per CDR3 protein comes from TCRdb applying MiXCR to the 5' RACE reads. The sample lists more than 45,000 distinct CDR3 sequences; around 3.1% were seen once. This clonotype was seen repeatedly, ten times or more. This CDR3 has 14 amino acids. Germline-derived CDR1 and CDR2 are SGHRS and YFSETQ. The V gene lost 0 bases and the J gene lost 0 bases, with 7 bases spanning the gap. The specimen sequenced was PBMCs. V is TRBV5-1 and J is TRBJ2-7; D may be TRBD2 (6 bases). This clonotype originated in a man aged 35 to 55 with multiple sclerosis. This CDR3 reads CASSLGGTSYEQYF. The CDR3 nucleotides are TGCGCCAGCAGCTTGGGCGGGACCTCCTACGAGCAGTACTTC.